These 32 T cell receptor beta chains came from one sample sequenced in a study of cytomegalovirus exposure and HLA in healthy donors. Generated by immunoSEQ multiplex PCR, the TCRdb table keeps only in-frame clones and is missing some. This table has roughly 330,000 clones, 87% appearing once. Specimen: PBMCs. All receptors come from a woman aged 30 to 39 in good health and CMV-seropositive.

V and J are TRBV7-9 and TRBJ2-7; D possibly corresponds to TRBD1 (5 bases). This CDR3 is built from 15 residues. V was trimmed by 4 bases and J by 7 bases, leaving 20 bases between them. The germline V gene has CDR1 SEHNR and CDR2 FQNEAQ (reference sequence). CDR3 residues: CASSSPISRTNEQYF. The DNA of the CDR3 is TGTGCCAGCAGCTCCCCTATTTCTCGGACAAATGAGCAGTACTTC. Full variable domain (missing parts from reference TRBV7-9 and TRBJ2-7): DTGVSQNPRHKITKRGQNVTFRCDPISEHNRLYWYRQTLGQGPEFLTYFQNEAQLEKSRLLSDRFSAERPKGSFSTLEIQRTEQGDSAMYLCASSSPISRTNEQYFGPGTRLTVT.

A note on this clone: Other DNA sequences of this sample code for an identical CDR3. The V and J genes are TRBV7-9 and TRBJ2-7; D ambiguous. The V gene's germline CDR1 is SEHNR and CDR2 FQNEAQ (reference sequence). The CDR3 covers 11 residues. V lost 2 bases, J lost 4 bases, and 3 bases lay in between. The CDR3 DNA is TGTGCCAGCAGCTTATCATACGAGCAGTACTTC. Its protein product is CASSLSYEQYF. The variable domain in full, completed from reference TRBV7-9 and TRBJ2-7, reads DTGVSQNPRHKITKRGQNVTFRCDPISEHNRLYWYRQTLGQGPEFLTYFQNEAQLEKSRLLSDRFSAERPKGSFSTLEIQRTEQGDSAMYLCASSLSYEQYFGPGTRLTVT.

This sequence joins TRBV5-1 and TRBJ2-5; the D gene could be TRBD1 or TRBD2 (5 bases each). Trimming removed 4 bases from V and 2 bases from J, with 18 bases in between. Germline V gene sequence: CDR1 SGHRS, CDR2 YFSETQ. The CDR3 totals 16 residues. The CDR3 region has the DNA TGCGCCAGCAGCATTTACCCCGGGACGGGACAAGAGACCCAGTACTTC. Amino acid sequence: CASSIYPGTGQETQYF.

The CDR3 nucleotides read TGTGCCACCAGCAGAGCGGGGCCTACCTCTGGAAACACCATATATTTT. Translating it yields CATSRAGPTSGNTIYF. The genes are TRBV15 and TRBJ1-3; tentative D call: TRBD1 (5 bases). The V and J ends lost 1 base and 0 bases respectively, with 10 bases between them. The CDR3 is 16 amino acids. CDR1 LNHNV and CDR2 YYDKDF come from the germline V gene (reference sequence). Supplemented by reference TRBV15 and TRBJ1-3, the full variable domain reads DAMVIQNPRYQVTQFGKPVTLSCSQTLNHNVMYWYQQKSSQAPKLLFHYYDKDFNNEADTPDNFQSRRPNTSFCFLDIRSPGLGDTAMYLCATSRAGPTSGNTIYFGEGSWLTVV.

The chain has TRBV4-1 and TRBJ2-1, with 9 bases identical to TRBD1. V shed 0 bases, J shed 6 bases, and the junction held 3 bases outside the gene matches. Germline CDR1 is MGHRA and CDR2 is YSYEKL. CDR3 length: 15 amino acids. The CDR3 nucleotides are TGCGCCAGCAGCCAAGACGGGACAGGGATCAATGAGCAGTTCTTC. Translation gives CASSQDGTGINEQFF.

The gene calls are TRBV2 and TRBJ2-7; unclear D gene. The CDR3 loop spans 11 amino acids. Germline V gene lookup returns CDR1 SNHLY and CDR2 FYNNEI. Trimming pared 6 bases from V and 4 bases from J, leaving 7 bases between. The CDR3 DNA sequence: TGTGCCAGCAGACTCCAGTACGAGCAGTACTTC. It specifies CASRLQYEQYF. Complete variable domain (other parts from reference TRBV2 and TRBJ2-7): EPEVTQTPSHQVTQMGQEVILRCVPISNHLYFYWYRQILGQKVEFLVSFYNNEISEKSEIFDDQFSVERPDGSNFTLKIRSTKLEDSAMYFCASRLQYEQYFGPGTRLTVT.

The count of this clone is one. This chain connects TRBV9 to TRBJ2-1; TRBD2 aligns across 7 bases. This CDR3 contains 15 residues. V trimming: 0 bases; J trimming: 6 bases; junction bases outside the gene matches: 6. The germline V gene has CDR1 SGDLS and CDR2 YYNGEE. The CDR3 protein is CASSVGLALGNEQFF. The CDR3 bases are TGTGCCAGCAGCGTAGGACTAGCTTTGGGCAATGAGCAGTTCTTC.

DNA for the CDR3: TGTGCCAGCAGTTTTCTGGACAGGGCACCAAATCAGCCCCAGCATTTT. It encodes CASSFLDRAPNQPQHF. The genes are TRBV28 and TRBJ1-5; 8 nucleotides match TRBD1. The germline V gene has CDR1 MDHEN and CDR2 SYDVKM. Trimming took 3 bases from V and 4 from J; bases not matched to a gene: 8. CDR3 length equals 16 residues. The full variable domain, in which reference TRBV28 and TRBJ1-5 provide the parts outside the CDR3, is DVKVTQSSRYLVKRTGEKVFLECVQDMDHENMFWYRQDPGLGLRLIYFSYDVKMKEKGDIPEGYSVSREKKERFSLILESASTNQTSMYLCASSFLDRAPNQPQHFGDGTRLSIL.

CDR3 sequence: CASSIPYGQGYGYTF. For the CDR3, the DNA is TGTGCCAGTAGTATCCCCTATGGACAGGGCTATGGCTACACCTTC. This chain uses TRBV19 with TRBJ1-2, with 8 bases matching TRBD1. With V trimmed by 3 bases and J by 4 bases, 7 bases remained unmatched. This CDR3 spans 15 amino acids. Germline lookup yields CDR1 LNHDA and CDR2 SQIVND (reference sequence).

The chain employs TRBV6-6 and TRBJ1-5; tentatively, D is TRBD1 (5 bases). This CDR3 comprises 13 residues. Germline V CDR1 and CDR2: MNHNY, SVGAGI (reference sequence). The V gene lost 2 bases and the J gene lost 6 bases, with 8 bases spanning the gap. CDR3 sequence (DNA): TGTGCCAGCAGTTACAGGGGCGGTCAGCCCCAGCATTTT. Amino acids: CASSYRGGQPQHF.

This chain links TRBV28 with TRBJ2-5; 10 nucleotides match TRBD2. Germline V gene sequence: CDR1 MDHEN, CDR2 SYDVKM. The V and J ends lost 1 base and 6 bases, in that order; junction bases with no gene match: 5. This CDR3 has 15 amino acids. In DNA form, the CDR3 reads TGTGCCAGCAGTTTATCCACTAGCGGGGTTAAGACCCAGTACTTC. Translated, it gives CASSLSTSGVKTQYF.

The rearrangement links TRBV2 to TRBJ1-2; the D is unclear. Trimming removed 6 bases at V and 13 bases at J, with 15 bases between. The V gene's germline CDR1 is SNHLY and CDR2 FYNNEI. The CDR3 has 11 residues. CDR3 in DNA: TGTGCCAGCAGAACACAAACAGCGATCACCTTC. It specifies CASRTQTAITF.

The gene calls are TRBV4-1 and TRBJ2-3; D ambiguous. Trimming cost V 3 bases and J 6 bases, with 7 bases left between them. The CDR3 extends over 12 amino acids. CDR1 is MGHRA and CDR2 is YSYEKL in the germline V gene. Here the CDR3 DNA reads TGCGCCAGCAGCCAGGGTGGTGATACGCAGTATTTT. The encoded protein is CASSQGGDTQYF.

The CDR3 protein is CAWTDWGTGYEQYF. In nucleotides, the CDR3 is TGTGCCTGGACCGATTGGGGAACTGGCTACGAGCAGTACTTC. This sequence joins TRBV30 and TRBJ2-7, with D unresolved. CDR3 length: 14 residues. With 4 bases removed from V and 3 bases from J, the gap between germline ends came to 16 bases. Germline assignment: CDR1 GTSNPN and CDR2 SVGIG (reference sequence).

This clone is a singleton in its sample. The chain carries TRBV14 and TRBJ2-3, with TRBD2 as a possible D gene (6 bases). The ends were cut back, 1 base at V and 10 bases at J, with 9 bases in the middle. Germline V gene sequence: CDR1 SGHDN, CDR2 FVKESK. CDR3 length: 12 amino acids. The CDR3: CASSQGLVAQYF. DNA of the CDR3: TGTGCCAGCAGCCAAGGACTAGTGGCGCAGTATTTT.

V is TRBV18 and J is TRBJ2-2, with D possibly TRBD1 on 6 matching bases. Trimming took off 4 bases at V and 2 bases at J, with 8 bases between the two ends. In germline, CDR1 is KGHSH, CDR2 LQKENI. The CDR3 length is 14 residues. CDR3 DNA: TGTGCCAGCTCACGGGACATTAACACCGGGGAGCTGTTTTTT. Its protein product is CASSRDINTGELFF.

The chain couples TRBV7-3 to TRBJ2-5, with TRBD2 as a possible D gene (5 bases). CDR1 is SGHTA and CDR2 is FQGTGA in the germline V gene. This CDR3 is built from 15 residues. The germline V and J ends were trimmed by 5 bases and 5 bases, with 18 bases remaining between them. This CDR3 reads CASSAGVELWETQYF. Here the CDR3 DNA reads TGTGCCAGCAGCGCCGGGGTGGAACTTTGGGAGACCCAGTACTTC.

The chain employs TRBV6-1 and TRBJ2-7, with 11 bases aligning to TRBD1. Germline CDR1 is MNHNS and CDR2 is SASEGT. With V trimmed by 7 bases and J by 4 bases, 9 bases remained unmatched. This CDR3 is 15 amino acids long. The chain's CDR3 is CASTRPGQGVYEQYF. For the CDR3, the DNA is TGTGCCAGCACCCGACCGGGACAGGGGGTTTACGAGCAGTACTTC.

In its sample, this clone was seen once. The chain has TRBV7-8 and TRBJ1-2; 8 nucleotides agree with TRBD1. Germline V gene lookup returns CDR1 SGHVS and CDR2 FQNEAQ. The CDR3 totals 17 residues. J was trimmed by 4 bases and V by 1 base; bases with no gene match: 11. The CDR3 DNA is TGTGCCAGCAGCTTAGGTACAGGGGGGAGACGAGGCTATGGCTACACCTTC. Residues: CASSLGTGGRRGYGYTF.

The chain is built from TRBV5-8 and TRBJ2-2, with TRBD1 matching over 10 bases. Germline CDR1 is SGHTS and CDR2 is YDEGEE. Unmatched junction bases numbered 6, after V lost 3 bases and J lost 4 bases. The CDR3 extends over 16 amino acids. The CDR3 loop is CASSYETGGRTGELFF. CDR3 DNA sequence: TGTGCCAGCAGCTACGAGACAGGGGGCCGCACCGGGGAGCTGTTTTTT.

The chain couples TRBV11-2 to TRBJ1-1, with unresolved D. CDR1 SGHAT and CDR2 FQNNGV come from the germline V gene. This CDR3 spans 12 amino acids. V was pared by 3 bases and J by 3 bases, with 5 bases between. CDR3 in DNA: TGTGCCAGCAGCTTCCGTGACACTGAAGCTTTCTTT. Protein product: CASSFRDTEAFF.

CDR3 amino acids: CASSSQSGQFF. In nucleotides, the CDR3 is TGTGCCAGCAGCTCCCAATCGGGGCAGTTCTTC. The chain has TRBV27 and TRBJ2-1; D gene unclear. Germline values: CDR1 MNHEY, CDR2 SMNVEV (reference sequence). The CDR3 has 11 residues. V shed 6 bases and J shed 12 bases, with 12 bases lying between them.

The chain is built from TRBV30 and TRBJ1-2, with no clear D. With 2 bases removed from V and 4 bases from J, the gap between germline ends came to 14 bases. The CDR3 is 14 amino acids. Germline V gene data show CDR1 as GTSNPN and CDR2 as SVGIG (reference sequence). CDR3 loop: CAWSTRIYVYGYTF. The CDR3 coding sequence is TGTGCCTGGAGTACCAGGATCTATGTCTATGGCTACACCTTC.

The chain links TRBV19 to TRBJ2-7, with no clear D. The V end was cut by 9 bases, the J end by 6 bases, with 24 bases between. CDR1 and CDR2 (germline): LNHDA, SQIVND (reference sequence). The CDR3 runs to 15 residues. CDR3 region: CASTARSSGPGEQYF. In DNA, the CDR3 is TGTGCCAGCACAGCGCGGTCAAGTGGCCCGGGCGAGCAGTACTTC.

This clone was seen once. The J gene is TRBJ2-1, the V gene TRBV27; D gene ambiguous. This CDR3 is 15 amino acids long. CDR1 and CDR2 (germline): MNHEY, SMNVEV (reference sequence). V was trimmed by 6 bases and J by 7 bases, leaving 19 bases between them. The CDR3 loop reads CASSQDGIPLNEQFF. In DNA form, the CDR3 reads TGTGCCAGCAGCCAGGACGGCATTCCCTTGAATGAGCAGTTCTTC.

The chain joins TRBV9 to TRBJ2-3, with unresolved D. Trimming pared 1 base from V and 5 bases from J, leaving 8 bases between. Germline values: CDR1 SGDLS, CDR2 YYNGEE. The length of the CDR3 is 13 residues. The CDR3 sequence: CASSVWEGDTQYF. The CDR3 DNA reads as TGTGCCAGCAGCGTATGGGAAGGAGATACGCAGTATTTT.

This sequence joins TRBV7-8 and TRBJ2-5, with 7 bases that match TRBD2. J was trimmed by 7 bases and V by 5 bases; bases with no gene match: 16. From germline, CDR1 is SGHVS and CDR2 FQNEAQ. CDR3 length equals 16 residues. The CDR3 DNA is TGTGCCAGCAGCCCCGGAGGAGCGGGGCTCGGGGGGACCCAGTACTTC. Protein sequence: CASSPGGAGLGGTQYF.

This clone came up once. The chain links TRBV4-3 to TRBJ2-3; 8 positions match TRBD2. In germline, CDR1 is LGHNA, CDR2 YSLEER. CDR3 size: 17 residues. J gave up 4 bases and V 0 bases, and 9 bases lay outside the gene matches. CDR3 sequence (DNA): TGCGCCAGCAGCCAAGATCTCCCGGGGGGGCGGGCAGATACGCAGTATTTT. Its translation: CASSQDLPGGRADTQYF.

This chain uses TRBV6-1 with TRBJ1-5; no firm D call. This CDR3 contains 14 residues. Trimming removed 9 bases at V and 5 bases at J, with 17 bases between. Germline CDR1 reads MNHNS; CDR2 reads SASEGT. As DNA, the CDR3 is TGTGCCAGTTCGGCCGAAGGAGGATATCAGCCCCAGCATTTT. Amino acids: CASSAEGGYQPQHF.

This chain links TRBV2 with TRBJ1-5; D not certain. V lost 4 bases and J 6 bases, leaving 7 bases between the germline ends. The CDR3 has 12 amino acids. Per germline, CDR1 SNHLY and CDR2 FYNNEI. The CDR3 nucleotides are TGTGCCAGCAGTGGTCGGAGTCAGCCCCAGCATTTT. Translating gives CASSGRSQPQHF.

There are a few counts of this clone. The chain is built from TRBV27 and TRBJ1-2, with 11 bases that match TRBD1. Trimming cost V 5 bases and J 8 bases; bases outside gene matches: 10. Looked up from germline, CDR1 is MNHEY and CDR2 is SMNVEV (reference sequence). The CDR3 contains 15 residues. The CDR3 region has the DNA TGTGCCAGCAGTACGGGACAGGGGGTCCCTAGGGGCTACACCTTC. Amino acids: CASSTGQGVPRGYTF.

The chain uses TRBV6-1 and TRBJ1-5; no reliable D call. The CDR3 contains 15 residues. V dropped 1 base and J dropped 0 bases, with 7 bases sitting between them. Germline values: CDR1 MNHNS, CDR2 SASEGT. The CDR3 sequence: CASSEGRSSNQPQHF. The CDR3 DNA reads TGTGCCAGCAGTGAAGGTAGAAGTAGCAATCAGCCCCAGCATTTT.